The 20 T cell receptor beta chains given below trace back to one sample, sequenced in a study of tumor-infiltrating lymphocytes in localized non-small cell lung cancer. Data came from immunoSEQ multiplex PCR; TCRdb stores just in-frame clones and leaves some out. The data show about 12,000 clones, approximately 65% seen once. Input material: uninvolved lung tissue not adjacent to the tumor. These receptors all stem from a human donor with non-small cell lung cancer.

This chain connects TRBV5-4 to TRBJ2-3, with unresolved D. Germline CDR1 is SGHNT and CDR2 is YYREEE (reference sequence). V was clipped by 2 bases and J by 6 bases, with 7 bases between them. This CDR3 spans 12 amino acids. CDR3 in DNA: TGTGCCAGCAGCTTTTGGCGGGATACGCAGTATTTT. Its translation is CASSFWRDTQYF.

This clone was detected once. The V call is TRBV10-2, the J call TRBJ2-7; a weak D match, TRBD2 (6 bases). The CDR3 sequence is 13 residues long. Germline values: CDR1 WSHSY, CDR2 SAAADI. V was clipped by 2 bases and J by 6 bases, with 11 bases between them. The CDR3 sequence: CASSEHQGGEQYF. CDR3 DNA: TGCGCCAGCAGTGAGCATCAGGGAGGCGAGCAGTACTTC.

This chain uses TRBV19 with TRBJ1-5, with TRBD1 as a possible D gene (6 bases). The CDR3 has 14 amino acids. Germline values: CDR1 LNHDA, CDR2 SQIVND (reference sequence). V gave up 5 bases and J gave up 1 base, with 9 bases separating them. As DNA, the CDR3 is TGTGCCAGTAGTTTCCAGGGGAGCAATCAGCCCCAGCATTTT. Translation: CASSFQGSNQPQHF.

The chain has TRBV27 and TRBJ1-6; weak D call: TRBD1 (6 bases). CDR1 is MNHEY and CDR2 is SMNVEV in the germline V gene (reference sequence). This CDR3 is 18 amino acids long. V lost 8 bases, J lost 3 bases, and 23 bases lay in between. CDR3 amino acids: CASPGGGGLNLYNSPLHF. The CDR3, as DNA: TGTGCCAGCCCCGGGGGAGGGGGATTAAATCTCTATAATTCACCCCTCCACTTT.

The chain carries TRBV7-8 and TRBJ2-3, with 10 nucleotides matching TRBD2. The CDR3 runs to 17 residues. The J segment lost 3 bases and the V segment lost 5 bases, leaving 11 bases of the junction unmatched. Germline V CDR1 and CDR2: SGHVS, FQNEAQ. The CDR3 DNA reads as TGTGCCAGCAGCCGTGGGTCTAGCGGGAGCCCGACAGATACGCAGTATTTT. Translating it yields CASSRGSSGSPTDTQYF. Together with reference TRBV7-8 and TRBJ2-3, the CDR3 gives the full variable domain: GAGVSQSPRYKVAKRGQDVALRCDPISGHVSLFWYQQALGQGPEFLTYFQNEAQLDKSGLPSDRFFAERPEGSVSTLKIQRTQQEDSAVYLCASSRGSSGSPTDTQYFGPGTRLTVL.

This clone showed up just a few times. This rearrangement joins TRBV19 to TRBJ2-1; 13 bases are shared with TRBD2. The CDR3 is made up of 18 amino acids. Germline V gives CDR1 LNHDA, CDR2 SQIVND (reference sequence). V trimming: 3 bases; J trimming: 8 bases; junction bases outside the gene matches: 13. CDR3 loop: CASSMPPGLAGRRHEQFF. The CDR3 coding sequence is TGTGCCAGTAGTATGCCCCCGGGACTAGCGGGAAGGCGGCATGAGCAGTTCTTC.

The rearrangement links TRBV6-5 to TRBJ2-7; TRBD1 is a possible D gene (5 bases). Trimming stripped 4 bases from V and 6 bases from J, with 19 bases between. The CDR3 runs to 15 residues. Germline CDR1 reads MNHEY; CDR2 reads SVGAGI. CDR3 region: CASSSTTDRRGEQYF. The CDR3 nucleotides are TGTGCCAGCAGTTCTACTACCGACAGAAGGGGCGAGCAGTACTTC.

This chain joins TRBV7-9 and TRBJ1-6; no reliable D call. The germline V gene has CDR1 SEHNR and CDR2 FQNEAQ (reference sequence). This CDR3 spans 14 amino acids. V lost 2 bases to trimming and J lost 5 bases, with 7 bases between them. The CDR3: CASSLKQHNSPLHF. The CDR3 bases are TGTGCCAGCAGCTTAAAACAGCATAATTCACCCCTCCACTTT.

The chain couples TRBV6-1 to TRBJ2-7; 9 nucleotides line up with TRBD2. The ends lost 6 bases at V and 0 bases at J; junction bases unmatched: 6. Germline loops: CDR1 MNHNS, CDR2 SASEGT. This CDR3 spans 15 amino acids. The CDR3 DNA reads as TGTGCCAGCAGGGAGACTAGCGGCTACTCCTACGAGCAGTACTTC. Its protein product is CASRETSGYSYEQYF.

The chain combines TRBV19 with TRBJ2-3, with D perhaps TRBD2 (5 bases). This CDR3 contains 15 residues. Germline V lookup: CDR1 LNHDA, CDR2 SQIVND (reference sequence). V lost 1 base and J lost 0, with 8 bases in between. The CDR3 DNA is TGTGCCAGTAGTATAGGGAGGACTAGCACAGATACGCAGTATTTT. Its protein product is CASSIGRTSTDTQYF.

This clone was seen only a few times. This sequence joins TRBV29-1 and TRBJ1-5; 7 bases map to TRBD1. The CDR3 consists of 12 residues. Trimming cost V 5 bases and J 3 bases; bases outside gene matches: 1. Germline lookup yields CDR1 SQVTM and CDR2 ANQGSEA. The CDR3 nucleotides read TGCAGCGTTAAGGGGGCCAATCAGCCCCAGCATTTT. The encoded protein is CSVKGANQPQHF.

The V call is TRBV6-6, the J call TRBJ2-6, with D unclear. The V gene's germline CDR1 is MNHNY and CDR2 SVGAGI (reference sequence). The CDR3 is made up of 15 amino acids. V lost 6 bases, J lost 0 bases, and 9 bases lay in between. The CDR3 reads CASSSVDSGANVLTF. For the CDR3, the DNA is TGTGCCAGCAGCAGCGTGGACTCTGGGGCCAACGTCCTGACTTTC.

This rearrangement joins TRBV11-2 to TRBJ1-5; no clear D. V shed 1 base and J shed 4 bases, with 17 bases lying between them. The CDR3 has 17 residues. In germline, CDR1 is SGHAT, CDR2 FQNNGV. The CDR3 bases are TGTGCCAGCAGCTTAGGCGAGTATAGGATGGGGAATCAGCCCCAGCATTTT. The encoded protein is CASSLGEYRMGNQPQHF.

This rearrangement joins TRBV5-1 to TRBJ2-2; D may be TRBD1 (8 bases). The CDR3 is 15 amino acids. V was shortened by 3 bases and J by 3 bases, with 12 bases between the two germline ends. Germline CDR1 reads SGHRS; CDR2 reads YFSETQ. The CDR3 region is CASSWTGRDTGELFF. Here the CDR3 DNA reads TGCGCCAGCAGCTGGACAGGGAGGGACACCGGGGAGCTGTTTTTT.

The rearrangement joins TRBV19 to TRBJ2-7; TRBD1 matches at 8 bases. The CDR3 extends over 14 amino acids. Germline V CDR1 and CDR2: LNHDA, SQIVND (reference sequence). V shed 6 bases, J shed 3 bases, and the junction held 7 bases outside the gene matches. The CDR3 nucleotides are TGTGCCAGTAGAGAGGGGACAGGCTACTACGAGCAGTACTTC. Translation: CASREGTGYYEQYF.

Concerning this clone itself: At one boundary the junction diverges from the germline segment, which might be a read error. In nucleotides, the CDR3 is TGTGCCAGCAGTTTTACCGGGACAGGGAACGCCGGGGAGCTGTTTTTT. Translating gives CASSFTGTGNAGELFF. The chain carries TRBV27 and TRBJ2-2; 9 nucleotides agree with TRBD1. The CDR3 covers 16 residues. In germline, CDR1 is MNHEY, CDR2 SMNVEV (reference sequence).

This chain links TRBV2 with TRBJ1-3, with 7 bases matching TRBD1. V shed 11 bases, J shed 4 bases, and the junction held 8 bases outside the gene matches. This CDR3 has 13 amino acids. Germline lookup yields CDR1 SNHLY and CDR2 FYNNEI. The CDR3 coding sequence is TGTGCCCCCACAGGGGAAGCGGGAAACACCATATATTTT. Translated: CAPTGEAGNTIYF.

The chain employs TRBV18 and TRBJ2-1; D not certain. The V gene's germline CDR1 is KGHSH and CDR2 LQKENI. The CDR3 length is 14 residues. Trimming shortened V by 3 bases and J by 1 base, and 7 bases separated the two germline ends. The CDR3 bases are TGTGCCAGCTCACCCGATCTTTCCTACAATGAGCAGTTCTTC. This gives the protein CASSPDLSYNEQFF.

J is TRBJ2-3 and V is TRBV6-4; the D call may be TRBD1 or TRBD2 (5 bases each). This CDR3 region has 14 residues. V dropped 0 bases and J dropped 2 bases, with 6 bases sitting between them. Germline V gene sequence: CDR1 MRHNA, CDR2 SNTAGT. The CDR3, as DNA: TGTGCCAGCAGTGACTCGGGGACCACAGATACGCAGTATTTT. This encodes CASSDSGTTDTQYF.

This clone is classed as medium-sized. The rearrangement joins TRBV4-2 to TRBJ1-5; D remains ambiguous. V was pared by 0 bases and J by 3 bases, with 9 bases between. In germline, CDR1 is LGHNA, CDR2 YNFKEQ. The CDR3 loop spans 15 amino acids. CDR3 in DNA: TGTGCCAGCAGCCAAGATCCCCAGAACAATCAGCCCCAGCATTTT. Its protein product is CASSQDPQNNQPQHF.